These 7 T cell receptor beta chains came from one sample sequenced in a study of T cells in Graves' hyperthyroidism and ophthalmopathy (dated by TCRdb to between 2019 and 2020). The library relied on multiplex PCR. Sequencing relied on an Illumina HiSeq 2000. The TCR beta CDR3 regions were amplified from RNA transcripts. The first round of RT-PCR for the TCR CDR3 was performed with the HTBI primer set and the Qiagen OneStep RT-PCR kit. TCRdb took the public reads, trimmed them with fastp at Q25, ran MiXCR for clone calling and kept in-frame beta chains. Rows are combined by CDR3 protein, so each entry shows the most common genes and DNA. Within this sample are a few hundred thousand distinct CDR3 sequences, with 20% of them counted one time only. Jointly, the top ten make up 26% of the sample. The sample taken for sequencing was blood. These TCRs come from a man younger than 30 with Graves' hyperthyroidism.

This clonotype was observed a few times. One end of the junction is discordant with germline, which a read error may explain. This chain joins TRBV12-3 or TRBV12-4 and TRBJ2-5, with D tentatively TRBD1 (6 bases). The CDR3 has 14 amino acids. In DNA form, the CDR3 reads TGTGCCATCAGTGAGGGGGTTGACCAGAAGACCCAGTACTTC. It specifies CAISEGVDQKTQYF.

The CDR3 loop reads CASRFGEYEQYF. The CDR3 region has the DNA TGTGCCAGCAGGTTCGGGGAATACGAGCAGTACTTC. The chain has TRBV7-9 and TRBJ2-7; TRBD2 might be the D (5 bases). V was pared by 6 bases and J by 4 bases, with 10 bases between. Germline V gene sequence: CDR1 SEHNR, CDR2 FQNEAQ (reference sequence). This CDR3 comprises 12 residues.

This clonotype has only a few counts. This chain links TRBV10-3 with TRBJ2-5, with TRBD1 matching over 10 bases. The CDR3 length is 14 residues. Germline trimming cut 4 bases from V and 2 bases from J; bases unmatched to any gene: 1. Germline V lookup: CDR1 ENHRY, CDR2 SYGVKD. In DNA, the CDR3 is TGTGCCATCAGTGGGGACAGGGGACAAGAGACCCAGTACTTC. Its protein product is CAISGDRGQETQYF.

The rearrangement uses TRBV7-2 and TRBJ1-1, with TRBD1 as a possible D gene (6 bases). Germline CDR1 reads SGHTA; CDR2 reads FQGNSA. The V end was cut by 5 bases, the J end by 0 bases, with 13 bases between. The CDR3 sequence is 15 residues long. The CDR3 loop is CASSATGFLNTEAFF. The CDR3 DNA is TGTGCCAGCAGCGCCACAGGGTTTTTGAACACTGAAGCTTTCTTT.

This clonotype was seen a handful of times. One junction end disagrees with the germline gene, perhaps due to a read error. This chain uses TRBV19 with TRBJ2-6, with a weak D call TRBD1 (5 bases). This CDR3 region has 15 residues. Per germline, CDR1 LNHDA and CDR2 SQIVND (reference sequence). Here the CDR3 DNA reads TGTGCCAGTAGTATAGTTGGAGCTGGGGCCAGCGTCCTGACTTTC. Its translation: CASSIVGAGASVLTF.

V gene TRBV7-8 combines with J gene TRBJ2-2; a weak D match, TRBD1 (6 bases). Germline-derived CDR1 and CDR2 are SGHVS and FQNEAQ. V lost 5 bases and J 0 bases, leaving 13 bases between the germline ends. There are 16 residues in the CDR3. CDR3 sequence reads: CASSRWTDANTGELFF. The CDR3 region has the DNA TGTGCCAGCAGCCGGTGGACAGACGCGAACACCGGGGAGCTGTTTTTT. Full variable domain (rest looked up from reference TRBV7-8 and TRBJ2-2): GAGVSQSPRYKVAKRGQDVALRCDPISGHVSLFWYQQALGQGPEFLTYFQNEAQLDKSGLPSDRFFAERPEGSVSTLKIQRTQQEDSAVYLCASSRWTDANTGELFFGEGSRLTVL.

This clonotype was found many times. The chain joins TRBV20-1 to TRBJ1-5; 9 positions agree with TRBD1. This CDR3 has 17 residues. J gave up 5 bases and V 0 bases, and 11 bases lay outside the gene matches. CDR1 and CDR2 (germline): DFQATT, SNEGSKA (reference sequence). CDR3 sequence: CSARDRSETGGYQPQHF. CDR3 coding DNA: TGCAGTGCTAGAGATAGGTCCGAGACAGGGGGTTATCAGCCCCAGCATTTT.